The T cell receptor (beta chain) described here comes from a study of CD8 T cells in Susac syndrome. For the study at large: Of the sequenced Susac syndrome patients, more than five had active disease and under 10 were in remission.

Recently defined diagnostic criteria for definite or probable disease were fulfilled by Susac syndrome patients. Germline trimming cut 6 bases from V and 4 bases from J; bases unmatched to any gene: 13. The CDR3 consists of 17 residues. CDR1 and CDR2 from the germline V gene are LGHDT and YNNKEL (reference sequence). Comment on this clonotype: Its target is not known.

When the RNA was reverse transcribed, random hexamers were used with an input of about 0.45 to 1 ug. TCRdb independently ran MiXCR on the immunoSEQ multiplex PCR reads; one entry per CDR3 protein. The data show under 90,000 distinct CDR3 sequences, about 93% seen once. Whole-study results and caveats: CD4+ repertoires of Susac syndrome patients lacked detectable clonal expansion.

This chain connects TRBV3-1 to TRBJ2-1; 9 nucleotides align to TRBD1. The TCR comes from a human donor with Susac syndrome. Material: CD4+ T cells from PBMCs. The CDR3 protein is CASRPGQGRNGYNEQFF. The DNA of the CDR3 is TGTGCCAGCAGACCTGGACAGGGGAGAAATGGATACAATGAGCAGTTCTTC.